Listed here are 31 T cell receptor beta chains from one sample, sequenced in a study of blood T cell repertoires in COVID-19. Using immunoSEQ multiplex PCR, the repertoire was profiled, and TCRdb retains in-frame clones only, with some absent. The data contain about 42,000 clones, approximately 92% of them singletons. Sequencing used peripheral blood. The receptors were gathered from a young man with active or convalescent COVID-19.

CDR3 residues: CASSQSRRSSYNEQFF. CDR3 coding DNA: TGCGCCAGCAGTCAATCAAGGCGGAGCTCCTACAATGAGCAGTTCTTC. V and J are TRBV23-1 and TRBJ2-1; no clear D gene. TRBV23-1 counts as an open reading frame of uncertain function. The CDR3 consists of 16 residues. Trimming took 0 bases from V and 0 from J, leaving 9 bases between them.

The chain is built from TRBV19 and TRBJ2-7; 7 nucleotides line up with TRBD1. J lost 7 bases, V lost 5 bases, and 2 bases had no gene match. Germline V gene lookup returns CDR1 LNHDA and CDR2 SQIVND (reference sequence). CDR3 length equals 11 residues. The chain's CDR3 is CASSDRVEQYF. The CDR3 coding sequence is TGTGCCAGTAGTGACAGGGTGGAGCAGTACTTC. The whole variable domain, remainder taken from reference TRBV19 and TRBJ2-7, is DGGITQSPKYLFRKEGQNVTLSCEQNLNHDAMYWYRQDPGQGLRLIYYSQIVNDFQKGDIAEGYSVSREKKESFPLTVTSAQKNPTAFYLCASSDRVEQYFGPGTRLTVT.

This clone was observed a few times. V is TRBV11-2 and J is TRBJ1-2; D is possibly TRBD1 (6 bases). Trimming cost V 0 bases and J 1 base, with 18 bases left between them. The CDR3 contains 18 residues. The germline gives CDR1 SGHAT, CDR2 FQNNGV. CDR3: CASSLDARTASLNYGYTF. CDR3 in DNA: TGTGCCAGCAGCTTAGACGCCCGGACAGCGAGCCTTAACTATGGCTACACCTTC. The full variable domain, completed using reference TRBV11-2 and TRBJ1-2, is EAGVAQSPRYKIIEKRQSVAFWCNPISGHATLYWYQQILGQGPKLLIQFQNNGVVDDSQLPKDRFSAERLKGVDSTLKIQPAKLEDSAVYLCASSLDARTASLNYGYTFGSGTRLTVV.

This clone was seen more than once but under ten times. This chain connects TRBV24-1 to TRBJ1-5, with 7 nucleotides matching TRBD1. The CDR3 runs 16 residues. Germline CDR1 reads KGHDR; CDR2 reads SFDVKD. After removal of 5 bases from V and 7 bases from J, the junction contained 13 bases not matched to a gene. The CDR3 reads CATSGGGTVEGQPQHF. The CDR3 DNA follows: TGTGCCACCAGTGGAGGGGGGACAGTGGAGGGACAGCCCCAGCATTTT.

V usage is TRBV2 and J usage is TRBJ2-1; no reliable D call. The germline V gene has CDR1 SNHLY and CDR2 FYNNEI. The ends were cut back, 1 base at V and 6 bases at J, with 7 bases in the middle. This CDR3 is 13 amino acids long. The DNA of the CDR3 is TGTGCCAGCAGTGAAGGAGAAACCAATGAGCAGTTCTTC. It encodes CASSEGETNEQFF.

The chain combines TRBV27 with TRBJ2-7, with 7 bases identical to TRBD1. This CDR3 has 14 residues. V lost 7 bases and J lost 9; bases outside the gene matches: 15. Germline CDR1 is MNHEY and CDR2 is SMNVEV (reference sequence). The CDR3 spells CASTSTNRGRRQYF. The CDR3 DNA sequence: TGTGCCAGCACTTCAACAAACAGGGGTAGGAGGCAGTACTTC.

The rearrangement joins TRBV6-5 to TRBJ1-6, with D unclear. With 0 bases removed from V and 0 bases from J, the gap between germline ends came to 3 bases. The CDR3 is made up of 15 amino acids. Per the germline V gene, CDR1 is MNHEY and CDR2 is SVGAGI. The chain's CDR3 is CASSYSSSYNSPLHF. The CDR3 nucleotides read TGTGCCAGCAGTTACTCTAGCTCCTATAATTCACCCCTCCACTTT.

The gene calls are TRBV18 and TRBJ2-7, with 7 bases identical to TRBD1. Losses at the gene ends were 3 bases for V and 0 bases for J; bases not matched to a gene: 5. CDR1 is KGHSH and CDR2 is LQKENI in the germline V gene. This CDR3 is 15 amino acids long. The CDR3 coding sequence is TGTGCCAGCTCACCTGGGACAGTGCTCTCCTACGAGCAGTACTTC. Protein sequence: CASSPGTVLSYEQYF.

In nucleotides, the CDR3 is TGCGCCAGCAGTCATGACGGACTAGCGGACGAGCAGTACGTC. Amino acids: CASSHDGLADEQYV. This chain links TRBV23-1 with TRBJ2-7, with 10 positions matching TRBD2. TRBV23-1 is assigned to the ORF class and has an uncertain function. This CDR3 is built from 14 residues. The V gene end was trimmed by 3 bases and the J gene end by 5 bases; junction bases not matched to a gene: 4.

V and J are TRBV12-5 and TRBJ1-1; 8 bases line up with TRBD1. The CDR3 has 12 residues. The V segment lost 10 bases and the J segment 4 bases; nucleotides outside the gene matches: 5. Germline CDR1 is LGHNT and CDR2 is FRNRAP. The CDR3 spells CAKEQGGTEAFF. Here the CDR3 DNA reads TGTGCTAAGGAACAGGGGGGCACTGAAGCTTTCTTT.

The chain uses TRBV12-3 or TRBV12-4 and TRBJ1-5; D perhaps matches TRBD1 (6 bases). The CDR3 is 13 residues long. V dropped 2 bases and J dropped 4 bases, with 6 bases sitting between them. Here the CDR3 DNA reads TGTGCCAGCAGTTTACAGGGGAATCAGCCCCAGCATTTT. Amino acids: CASSLQGNQPQHF.

CDR3 nucleotide sequence: TGCGCCAGCAGCTTGTGGACAGGGGTGGGGAACTATGGCTACACCTTC. It encodes CASSLWTGVGNYGYTF. The gene calls are TRBV5-1 and TRBJ1-2; 9 nucleotides line up with TRBD1. The CDR3 has 16 amino acids. V lost 1 base and J lost 2; bases outside the gene matches: 6. Per germline, CDR1 SGHRS and CDR2 YFSETQ.

The V and J genes are TRBV3-1 (or the pseudogene TRBV3-2) and TRBJ1-3; D perhaps matches TRBD1 (5 bases). Germline-derived CDR1 and CDR2 are LGHDT and YNNKEL (reference sequence). V was shortened by 0 bases and J by 0 bases, with 15 bases between the two germline ends. The CDR3 spans 18 residues. Written as DNA, the CDR3 is TGTGCCAGCAGCCAAGACAGGGACTCCTTCAGCTCTGGAAACACCATATATTTT. Translation gives CASSQDRDSFSSGNTIYF.

The CDR3 loop is CASSIARARNTEAFF. In DNA form, the CDR3 reads TGTGCCAGTAGTATAGCCCGAGCGAGGAACACTGAAGCTTTCTTT. This chain links TRBV19 with TRBJ1-1; D is ambiguous. This CDR3 has 15 amino acids. Between the trimmed V and J ends, which lost 1 base and 1 base, there was a span of 10 bases. Germline CDR1 and CDR2: LNHDA and SQIVND (reference sequence).

This clone appeared a single time. The sample holds other DNA sequences that translate to the same CDR3. The chain uses TRBV6-5 and TRBJ1-2; 10 bases match TRBD1. The CDR3 extends over 16 amino acids. The trim removed 0 bases at V and 4 bases at J, leaving 5 bases unmatched. Germline values: CDR1 MNHEY, CDR2 SVGAGI. The CDR3 is CASSYSRTGGGYGYTF. The CDR3 DNA follows: TGTGCCAGCAGTTACTCGAGGACAGGGGGTGGCTATGGCTACACCTTC.

On this clone itself: The same CDR3 is also encoded by other DNA sequences in this sample. The chain links TRBV6-1 to TRBJ1-6; weak D call: TRBD1 (5 bases). From germline, CDR1 is MNHNS and CDR2 SASEGT. V lost 2 bases and J lost 7, with 12 bases in between. This CDR3 contains 15 residues. The CDR3 region is CASSEIGQGNSPLHF. CDR3 bases: TGTGCCAGCAGTGAAATTGGTCAGGGAAATTCACCCCTCCACTTT.

The chain uses TRBV28 and TRBJ2-7, with D perhaps TRBD1 (5 bases). The CDR3 totals 13 residues. Germline CDR1 and CDR2: MDHEN and SYDVKM. Trimming shortened V by 6 bases and J by 1 base, and 10 bases separated the two germline ends. CDR3 in DNA: TGTGCCAGCAGGCCGACAGCGTCCTACGAGCAGTACTTC. It translates to CASRPTASYEQYF.

The rearrangement uses TRBV7-6 and TRBJ2-1; 7 bases match TRBD2. The germline gives CDR1 SGHVS, CDR2 FNYEAQ. The V and J ends lost 1 base and 4 bases, in that order; junction bases with no gene match: 10. The CDR3 consists of 17 residues. CDR3 bases: TGTGCCAGCAGCTTAGTGGCCACCATCGGGGGGTACAATGAGCAGTTCTTC. It encodes CASSLVATIGGYNEQFF.

This clone was seen just once. The CDR3, as DNA: TGTGCCAGCAGCCTAGGACAGGGCCAGGGGTTCGAACCCCAGCATTTT. This codes for CASSLGQGQGFEPQHF. The gene calls are TRBV6-6 and TRBJ1-5; 8 bases agree with TRBD1. Germline lookup yields CDR1 MNHNY and CDR2 SVGAGI (reference sequence). The ends lost 6 bases at V and 10 bases at J; junction bases unmatched: 17. There are 16 residues in the CDR3.

This sequence joins TRBV4-2 and TRBJ1-3, with D unclear. The CDR3 length is 15 residues. V lost 0 bases to trimming and J lost 0 bases, with 6 bases between them. CDR1 is LGHNA and CDR2 is YNFKEQ in the germline V gene. The CDR3 nucleotides are TGTGCCAGCAGCCAAGATCAGGTCTCTGGAAACACCATATATTTT. Amino acids: CASSQDQVSGNTIYF.

The V call is TRBV6-5, the J call TRBJ2-3, with 7 positions matching TRBD1. Per germline, CDR1 MNHEY and CDR2 SVGAGI. The CDR3 has 13 amino acids. Losses at the gene ends were 7 bases for V and 4 bases for J; bases not matched to a gene: 5. CDR3 bases: TGTGCCAGCAATCGACAGGGCTCAGATACGCAGTATTTT. Translation gives CASNRQGSDTQYF.

The V and J genes are TRBV19 and TRBJ1-5, with TRBD1 matching 11 bases. The CDR3 runs to 17 residues. V shed 6 bases and J 10 bases; nucleotides not matched to a gene: 17. In germline, CDR1 is LNHDA, CDR2 SQIVND (reference sequence). The CDR3 region is CASSTDARPGQGEPQHF. CDR3 sequence (DNA): TGTGCCAGTAGCACCGACGCCCGTCCGGGACAGGGGGAACCCCAGCATTTT.

The rearrangement links TRBV7-2 to TRBJ1-5; TRBD1 aligns across 10 bases. Germline CDR1 and CDR2: SGHTA and FQGNSA. This CDR3 is built from 17 residues. The junction had 9 bases not matched to a gene; V was cut back by 1 base and J by 6 bases. The CDR3 sequence is CASSLGQGARLTQPQHF. The CDR3 DNA follows: TGTGCCAGCAGCTTAGGACAGGGGGCCCGGCTTACTCAGCCCCAGCATTTT.

The gene calls are TRBV27 and TRBJ1-1; weak D call: TRBD1 (6 bases). Germline values: CDR1 MNHEY, CDR2 SMNVEV (reference sequence). The CDR3 totals 14 residues. V lost 7 bases, J lost 6 bases, and 18 bases lay in between. The CDR3 bases are TGTGCCAGCAAGTACAGGGAACGGTCGGCTGAAGCTTTCTTT. Its protein product is CASKYRERSAEAFF.

In this sample, this clone turned up a few times. V and J are TRBV6-1 and TRBJ1-5, with 9 positions matching TRBD1. V gave up 4 bases and J gave up 3 bases; unmatched junction bases: 10. This CDR3 comprises 17 residues. The germline V gene encodes CDR1 MNHNS and CDR2 SASEGT. The CDR3 spells CASSAPPGTGINQPQHF. For the CDR3, the DNA is TGTGCCAGCAGTGCCCCACCCGGGACAGGGATCAATCAGCCCCAGCATTTT.

The V call is TRBV14, the J call TRBJ1-2, with 8 bases aligning to TRBD1. Germline trimming cut 4 bases from V and 1 base from J; bases unmatched to any gene: 5. Germline V CDR1 and CDR2: SGHDN, FVKESK. The CDR3 runs 15 residues. CDR3 bases: TGTGCCAGCAGCCGTGGCAGGGGGCTTAACTATGGCTACACCTTC. Translated: CASSRGRGLNYGYTF.

The rearrangement links TRBV4-2 to TRBJ2-1; 13 bases align to TRBD2. Germline values: CDR1 LGHNA, CDR2 YNFKEQ. The junction had 8 bases not matched to a gene; V was cut back by 0 bases and J by 9 bases. CDR3 length: 17 residues. The CDR3 region has the DNA TGTGCCAGCAGCCAAGATCAAGGGACTAGCGGGATTAGTGAGCAGTTCTTC. Translating it yields CASSQDQGTSGISEQFF.

This chain connects TRBV28 to TRBJ1-2; 8 nucleotides align to TRBD1. Losses at the gene ends were 3 bases for V and 0 bases for J; bases not matched to a gene: 6. Germline V gives CDR1 MDHEN, CDR2 SYDVKM. The CDR3 loop spans 16 amino acids. The CDR3: CASSFGTGVANYGYTF. The DNA for the CDR3 is TGTGCCAGCAGTTTTGGGACAGGCGTCGCTAACTATGGCTACACCTTC.

J is TRBJ2-6 and V is TRBV4-1; 8 bases agree with TRBD1. CDR3 length equals 20 residues. CDR1 is MGHRA, CDR2 YSYEKL, per germline. V shed 0 bases and J 0 bases; nucleotides not matched to a gene: 10. As DNA, the CDR3 is TGCGCCAGCAGCCAAGAAAGGCCTGGACAGGGTTACTCTGGGGCCAACGTCCTGACTTTC. Its translation: CASSQERPGQGYSGANVLTF.

The rearrangement uses TRBV6-5 and TRBJ2-2, with D possibly matching TRBD2 (6 bases). Trimming stripped 6 bases from V and 2 bases from J, with 7 bases between. Germline V CDR1 and CDR2: MNHEY, SVGAGI. There are 13 residues in the CDR3. The CDR3 sequence: CASRGLNTGELFF. The CDR3 DNA reads as TGTGCCAGCAGGGGACTCAACACCGGGGAGCTGTTTTTT.

The V call is TRBV7-3, the J call TRBJ1-6; no clear D. CDR1 and CDR2 from the germline V gene are SGHTA and FQGTGA. The V end lost 4 bases, the J end lost 7 bases, and 11 bases lay between the germline ends. The CDR3 runs 14 residues. CDR3 nucleotide sequence: TGTGCCAGCAGCTCCCAGGCAAACAATTCACCCCTCCACTTT. It encodes CASSSQANNSPLHF.